This TCR beta chain emerged from a study of molecular identifiers for immune sequencing clone quantification. Study-wide background: Sequencing covered four of five parts into which replicate RNA from about 20,000 or 100,000 naive CD8 cells was split.

Libraries for naive CD8 T cells, which were made from roughly 21,000 to 960,000 sorted cells, drew on 10%, 30% or 50% of the RNA. In preparing bulk TCR libraries, previously described methods and listed TCR primers were used. Via MiXCR, TCRdb re-called the PCR reads, giving one row per CDR3 protein. The repertoire holds about 630,000 distinct CDR3 sequences, about 25% seen once, with about 0.78% in the top ten. This clonotype was seen repeatedly, ten times or more. Trimming took off 0 bases at V and 4 bases at J, with 11 bases between the two ends. This CDR3 comprises 14 residues. Germline assignment: CDR1 SGHRS and CDR2 YFSETQ.

The specimen sequenced was naive CD8+ T cells from blood, with Jurkat cell RNA spiked in. The subset denotes: FACS-sorted CD8+CD4-CCR7+CD45RA+ naive T cells. This sequence originates from a human donor in good health. Some libraries in this study had Jurkat cell RNA spiked in. The gene calls are TRBV5-1 and TRBJ2-7, with D tentatively TRBD1 (6 bases). The CDR3 DNA reads TGCGCCAGCAGCTTGGGCGGACAGACATACGAGCAGTACTTC. It is translated as CASSLGGQTYEQYF. Supplemented by reference TRBV5-1 and TRBJ2-7, the full variable domain reads KAGVTQTPRYLIKTRGQQVTLSCSPISGHRSVSWYQQTPGQGLQFLFEYFSETQRNKGNFPGRFSGRQFSNSRSEMNVSTLELGDSALYLCASSLGGQTYEQYFGPGTRLTVT.